Described below is a single T cell receptor beta chain sequence and its context. The data belong to a study of blood T cell repertoires in COVID-19. Study details: Acute and convalescent COVID-19 samples came from the United States, Italy and Spain. PBMCs, B-cell-depleted T cells, or T cells were the source of the cDNA or gDNA that made up the material.

The V gene lost 7 bases and the J gene lost 3 bases, with 9 bases spanning the gap. Germline V gives CDR1 SNHLY, CDR2 FYNNEI. The CDR3 is 12 residues long. Under the authors' procedure: Reference gene primer amplification gave estimated nucleated cell counts. TCRdb's table, derived via immunoSEQ multiplex PCR, lists solely in-frame clones and lacks some. The DNA was the basis for D and trimming; V, J and clone size are from that table. The sample lists about 28,000 clones, around 92% seen once, with less than 3.5% in the top ten. This rearrangement joins TRBV2 to TRBJ1-1; possibly TRBD1 for D (5 bases). The clonotype was recovered from a human donor in a cohort sampled during active COVID-19. The material sequenced was peripheral blood. The CDR3 protein is CASTGGDTEAFF. The CDR3 nucleotides are TGTGCCAGCACCGGGGGGGACACTGAAGCTTTCTTT.